This TCR beta chain was sequenced in a study of cytomegalovirus exposure and HLA in healthy donors. PCR employed 60 Vbeta and 13 Jbeta primers. The table came from immunoSEQ multiplex PCR; TCRdb's copy has only in-frame clones and leaves some out. Of some 77,000 clones listed, about 80% were seen once; the top ten hold 20% to 25%. The CDR3 has 14 amino acids. The germline CDR1 and CDR2 sequences are SGHRS and YFSETQ. The V segment lost 6 bases and the J segment 0 bases; nucleotides outside the gene matches: 4. This TCR derives from a woman in her 50s in good health and CMV-seropositive. The sequenced sample was PBMCs. The rearrangement uses TRBV5-1 and TRBJ2-3, with TRBD1 identical over 7 bases. The CDR3 sequence is CASTGTVSTDTQYF. CDR3 in DNA: TGCGCCAGCACTGGGACAGTTAGCACAGATACGCAGTATTTT. Full variable domain (outside the CDR3, taken from reference TRBV5-1 and TRBJ2-3): KAGVTQTPRYLIKTRGQQVTLSCSPISGHRSVSWYQQTPGQGLQFLFEYFSETQRNKGNFPGRFSGRQFSNSRSEMNVSTLELGDSALYLCASTGTVSTDTQYFGPGTRLTVL.